The clone carrying this TCR beta chain turned up a few times. Its antigen remains unidentified. The CDR3 is made up of 14 amino acids. The ends lost 5 bases at V and 5 bases at J; junction bases unmatched: 8. The germline gives CDR1 MNHEY, CDR2 SMNVEV (reference sequence). 5'RACE primed from the constant segment yielded TCR alpha and TCR beta cDNA libraries bearing sample barcodes and UMIs. TCRdb reprocessed the 5' RACE reads via MiXCR and lists one record per CDR3 protein. The profile shows about 600,000 distinct CDR3 sequences, less than 25% of them singletons. This entry comes from a study of T-cell memory formation after mild COVID-19. Study-level points and caveats: Clones contracting over day 15 to 85 were CD4/CD8 balanced, with later expanders leaning CD4+.

The specimen sequenced was PBMCs or a T cell subset sorted from them (not recorded which). The J gene is TRBJ2-7, the V gene TRBV27; 8 bases map to TRBD2. This clonotype was obtained from an adult woman who had mild COVID-19 (a few samples of this study predate the infection). Cell type and time point are not known. CDR3 protein: CASSPTGGPNEQYF. CDR3 sequence (DNA): TGTGCCAGCAGTCCGACGGGAGGGCCTAACGAGCAGTACTTC.